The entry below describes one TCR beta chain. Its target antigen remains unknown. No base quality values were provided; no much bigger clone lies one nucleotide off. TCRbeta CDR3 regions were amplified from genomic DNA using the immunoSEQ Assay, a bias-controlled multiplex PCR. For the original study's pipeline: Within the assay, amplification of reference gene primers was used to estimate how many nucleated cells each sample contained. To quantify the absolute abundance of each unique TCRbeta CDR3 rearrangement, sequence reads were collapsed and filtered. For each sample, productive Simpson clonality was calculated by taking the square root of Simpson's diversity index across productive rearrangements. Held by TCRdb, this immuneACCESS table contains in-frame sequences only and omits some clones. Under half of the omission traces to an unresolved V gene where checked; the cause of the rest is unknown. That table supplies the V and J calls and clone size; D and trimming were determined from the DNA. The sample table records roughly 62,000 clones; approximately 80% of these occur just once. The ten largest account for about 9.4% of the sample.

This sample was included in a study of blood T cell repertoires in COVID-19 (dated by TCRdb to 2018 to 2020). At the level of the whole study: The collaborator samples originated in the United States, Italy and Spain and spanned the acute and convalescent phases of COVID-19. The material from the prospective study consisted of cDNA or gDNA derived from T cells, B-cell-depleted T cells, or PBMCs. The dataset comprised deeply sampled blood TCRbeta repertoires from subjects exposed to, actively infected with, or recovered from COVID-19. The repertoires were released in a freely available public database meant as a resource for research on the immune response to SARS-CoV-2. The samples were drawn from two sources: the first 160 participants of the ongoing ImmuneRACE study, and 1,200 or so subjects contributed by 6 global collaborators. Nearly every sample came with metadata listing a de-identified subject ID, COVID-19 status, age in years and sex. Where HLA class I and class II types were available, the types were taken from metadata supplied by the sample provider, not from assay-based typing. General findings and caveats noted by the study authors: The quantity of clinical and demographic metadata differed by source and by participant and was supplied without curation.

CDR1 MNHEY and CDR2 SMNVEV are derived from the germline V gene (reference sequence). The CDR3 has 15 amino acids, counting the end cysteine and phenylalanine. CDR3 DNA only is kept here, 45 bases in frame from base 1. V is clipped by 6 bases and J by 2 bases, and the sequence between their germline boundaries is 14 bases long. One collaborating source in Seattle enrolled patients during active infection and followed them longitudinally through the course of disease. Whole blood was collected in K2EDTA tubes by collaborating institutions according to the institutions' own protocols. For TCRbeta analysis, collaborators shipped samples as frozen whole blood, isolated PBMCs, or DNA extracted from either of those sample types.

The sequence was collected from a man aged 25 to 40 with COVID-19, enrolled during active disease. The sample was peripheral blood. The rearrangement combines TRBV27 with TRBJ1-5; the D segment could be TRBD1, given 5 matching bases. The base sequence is TGTGCCAGCAGGCCCCGGGGGGGTGGCAATCAGCCCCAGCATTTT. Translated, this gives CASRPRGGGNQPQHF.